This T cell receptor beta chain derives from a study of shared clonotypes between healthy human individuals. Deep was the level at which the assay was run. Authors' processing steps: Quality scores were absent from the junction-only immunoSEQ sequences, so filtering differed. TCRdb's table, derived via immunoSEQ multiplex PCR, lists solely in-frame clones and lacks some. For V, J and clone size, that table is used; D and trimming come from the DNA. The sample lists just over 2,000,000 clones, 85% to 95% occurring once. The CDR3 has 14 amino acids. With V trimmed by 6 bases and J by 6 bases, 3 bases remained unmatched. Germline CDR1 MDHEN, CDR2 SYDVKM. It was into CD45RA+ naive and CD45RA-negative memory subsets that the CD4+ cells were split.

This chain links TRBV28 with TRBJ1-5, with 12 bases aligning to TRBD1. This receptor was taken from a man younger than 30 in good health. Sequenced material: naive CD4+ T cells sorted from blood. The subset is: CD45RA+ positively selected. CDR3 nucleotides: TGTGCCAGCAGACCGGGACAGGGGGCTCAGCCCCAGCATTTT. This translates into CASRPGQGAQPQHF.